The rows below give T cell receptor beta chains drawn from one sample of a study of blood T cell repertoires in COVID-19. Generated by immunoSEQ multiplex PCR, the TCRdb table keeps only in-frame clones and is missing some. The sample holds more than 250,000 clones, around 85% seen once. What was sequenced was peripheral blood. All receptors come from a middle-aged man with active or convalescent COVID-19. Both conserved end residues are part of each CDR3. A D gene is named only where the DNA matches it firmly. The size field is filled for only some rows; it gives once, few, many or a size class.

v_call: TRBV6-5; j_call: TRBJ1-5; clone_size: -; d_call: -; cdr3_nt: TGTGCCAGCAGGCCACAGGCTTATAGCAATCAGCCCCAGCATTTT; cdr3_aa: CASRPQAYSNQPQHF
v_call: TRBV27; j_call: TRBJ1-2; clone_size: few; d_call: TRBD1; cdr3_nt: TGTGCCAGCTGGGACAGGCTGTCCGGTGGCTACACCTTC; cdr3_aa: CASWDRLSGGYTF
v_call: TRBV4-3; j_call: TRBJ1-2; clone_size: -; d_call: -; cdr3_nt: TGCGCCAGCAGCCAAGGTCCCAGTGGCTATGGCTACACCTTC; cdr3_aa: CASSQGPSGYGYTF
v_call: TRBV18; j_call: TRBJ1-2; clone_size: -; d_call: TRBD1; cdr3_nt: TGTGCCAGCTCACCTGCCGGGACAGGGATGTCCGACTATGGCTACACCTTC; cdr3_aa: CASSPAGTGMSDYGYTF
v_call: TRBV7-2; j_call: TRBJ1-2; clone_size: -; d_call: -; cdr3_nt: TGTGCCAGCAGCTTACAGGGGCCGAGGACCGTAGGCTACACCTTC; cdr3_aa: CASSLQGPRTVGYTF
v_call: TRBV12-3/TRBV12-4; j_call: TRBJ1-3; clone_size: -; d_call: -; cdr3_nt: TGTGCCAGCACCGGGGGGATAAGAAACACCATATATTTT; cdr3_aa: CASTGGIRNTIYF
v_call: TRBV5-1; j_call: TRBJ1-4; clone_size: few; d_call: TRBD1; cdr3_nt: TGCGCCAGCAGCACCGGGACAGGGTATGAAAAACTGTTTTTT; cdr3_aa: CASSTGTGYEKLFF
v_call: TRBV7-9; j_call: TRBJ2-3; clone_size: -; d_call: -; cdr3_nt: TGTGCCAGCAGCCCGATGGGGGGTTCTATACATACGCAGTATTTT; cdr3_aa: CASSPMGGSIHTQYF
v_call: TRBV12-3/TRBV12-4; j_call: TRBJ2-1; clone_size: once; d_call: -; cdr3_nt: TGTGCCAGCAGTTTACTTGAGCAGTTCTTC; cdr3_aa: CASSLLEQFF
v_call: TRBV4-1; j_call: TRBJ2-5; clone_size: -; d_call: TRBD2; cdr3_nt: TGCGCCAGCAGCCAATATGGGACTAGCCGGGAGACCCAGTACTTC; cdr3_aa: CASSQYGTSRETQYF
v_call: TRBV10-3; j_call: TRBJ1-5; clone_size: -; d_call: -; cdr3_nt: TGTGCCATCAGCGGGAGCAATCAGCCCCAGCATTTT; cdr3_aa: CAISGSNQPQHF
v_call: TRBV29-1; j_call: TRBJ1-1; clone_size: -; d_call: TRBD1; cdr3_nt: TGCAGCGTTTTGACAGGGGGGAACACTGAAGCTTTCTTT; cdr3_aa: CSVLTGGNTEAFF
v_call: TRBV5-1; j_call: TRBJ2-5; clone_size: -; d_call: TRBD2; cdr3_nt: TGCGCCAGCAGCTTAACTAGCGGGAGTCTGGAGACCCAGTACTTC; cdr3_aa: CASSLTSGSLETQYF
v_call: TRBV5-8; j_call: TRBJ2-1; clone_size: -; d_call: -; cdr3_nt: TGTGCCAGCAGCTTGCCTGGACAGCCCAGCTCCTACAATGAGCAGTTCTTC; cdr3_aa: CASSLPGQPSSYNEQFF
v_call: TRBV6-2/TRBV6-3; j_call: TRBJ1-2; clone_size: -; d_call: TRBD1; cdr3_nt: TGTGCCAGCAGTTACTCGGCGTGGACAGGGAACCCCTATGGCTACACCTTC; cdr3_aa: CASSYSAWTGNPYGYTF
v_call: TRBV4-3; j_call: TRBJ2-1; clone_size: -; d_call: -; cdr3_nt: TGCGCCAGCAGCCCCTTCCTAAACAATGAGCAGTTCTTC; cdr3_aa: CASSPFLNNEQFF